These T cell receptor beta chains were read from a single sample in a study of cytomegalovirus exposure and HLA in healthy donors. Sequencing used immunoSEQ multiplex PCR; TCRdb keeps in-frame clones, though not all of them. Reported are 200,000 to 250,000 clones; the ten largest clones contain roughly 1.1%. The material sequenced was PBMCs. The source is a girl aged 2 to 10 in good health and CMV-seropositive. Each CDR3 is given with its conserved first and last residue. The D gene is left open where the match is weak.

TRBJ2-5	TRBD1	16	TRBV15	TGTGCCACCAGCATACCCCTAACGACAGGGGAAGAGACCCAGTACTTC	CATSIPLTTGEETQYF
TRBJ1-2	.	14	TRBV27	TGTGCCAGCAGTTCAGGGGCAGGGGTCTATGGCTACACCTTC	CASSSGAGVYGYTF
TRBJ2-5	TRBD2	13	TRBV2	TGTGCCAGCGGAGCGGGAGGAGGGGAGACCCAGTACTTC	CASGAGGGETQYF
TRBJ1-4	.	13	TRBV6-1	TGTGCCAGCAGCCTAGGGGAGGGCGAAAAACTGTTTTTT	CASSLGEGEKLFF
TRBJ2-7	TRBD2	13	TRBV30	TGTGCCTGGAGTGTTAGAGCGGGAGACGAGCAGTACTTC	CAWSVRAGDEQYF
TRBJ2-1	TRBD1	15	TRBV2	TGTGCCAGCAGGGAACGGGGACAGAACTACAATGAGCAGTTCTTC	CASRERGQNYNEQFF
TRBJ2-1	TRBD2	15	TRBV9	TGTGCCAGCAGCGTAGGGGCGGGAGTATACAATGAGCAGTTCTTC	CASSVGAGVYNEQFF
TRBJ2-1	.	10	TRBV6-1	TGTGCCAGCAGTGAAAGGAGAGAGTTCTTC	CASSERREFF
TRBJ1-2	.	15	TRBV5-6	TGTGCCAGCAGCTTAAACCCCCCGGGTCTCTATGGCTACACCTTC	CASSLNPPGLYGYTF
TRBJ2-1	TRBD2	13	TRBV5-1	TGCGCCAGCAGCTCCACGGGAGGCAATGAGCAGTTCTTC	CASSSTGGNEQFF
TRBJ2-7	TRBD1	13	TRBV6-6	TGTGCCAGTGGAGACAGGGGTCCCTACGAGCAGTACTTC	CASGDRGPYEQYF
TRBJ2-7	TRBD1	13	TRBV5-6	TGTGCCAGCAGCTTGGGCAGGGGGCGGGAGCAGTACTTC	CASSLGRGREQYF
TRBJ2-7	.	14	TRBV5-6	TGTGCCAGCAGCTTGGTCAGTGTTCACTACGAGCAGTACTTC	CASSLVSVHYEQYF
TRBJ2-7	TRBD1	16	TRBV27	TGTGCCAGCAGTCACTTACCGGGACAGGGGGACTACGAGCAGTACTTC	CASSHLPGQGDYEQYF
TRBJ2-3	TRBD1	18	TRBV7-6	TGTGCCAGCAGCTTTTTTACCCCGGGACAGGGGGCTACAGATACGCAGTATTTT	CASSFFTPGQGATDTQYF
TRBJ2-2	.	14	TRBV5-4	TGTGCCAGCAGCTTCGGACTAAACACCGGGGAGCTGTTTTTT	CASSFGLNTGELFF
TRBJ2-7	.	18	TRBV10-3	TGTGCCATCAGTGAGTCGACGGGACACAGAGGGAGAGAATACGAGCAGTACTTC	CAISESTGHRGREYEQYF
TRBJ1-1	TRBD1	15	TRBV11-2	TGTGCCAGCAGCTTAGGTACCAGGGGGAGCACTGAAGCTTTCTTT	CASSLGTRGSTEAFF
TRBJ2-1	.	15	TRBV5-4	TGTGCCAGCAGCACCGACATCAGGACTTCGGATGAGCAGTTCTTC	CASSTDIRTSDEQFF
TRBJ2-7	TRBD1	13	TRBV7-9	TGTGCCAGCAGCTTAGGGGGACAGGGATCTCAGTACTTC	CASSLGGQGSQYF
TRBJ1-1	.	14	TRBV6-5	TGTGCCAGCAGCCACCGGTCCTTCTACACTGAAGCTTTCTTT	CASSHRSFYTEAFF
TRBJ2-1	TRBD2	15	TRBV18	TGTGCCAGCTCACCAACCACTAGCGGGGTGATGGGGCAGTTCTTC	CASSPTTSGVMGQFF
TRBJ1-6	.	16	TRBV6-1	TGTGCCAGCAGTAAAGCCTCACAGGACTATAATTCACCCCTCCACTTT	CASSKASQDYNSPLHF
TRBJ2-1	.	12	TRBV7-6	TGTGCCAGCAGCACAACAGGATTCGAGCAGTTCTTC	CASSTTGFEQFF
TRBJ1-1	TRBD1	12	TRBV7-8	TGTGCCAGCGGAACAGGGGGCACTGAAGCTTTCTTT	CASGTGGTEAFF
TRBJ2-3	TRBD1	15	TRBV19	TGTGCCAGTAGTGTGGGACAGGGTGTGATTGATACGCAGTATTTT	CASSVGQGVIDTQYF
TRBJ2-5	TRBD1	14	TRBV19	TGTGCCAGTAGTATCGGACAGGGGGGAGAGACCCAGTACTTC	CASSIGQGGETQYF
TRBJ1-1	.	15	TRBV28	TGTGCCAGCAGTCTTGACCAGGGCCGGGCGAGAAGAGCTTTCTTT	CASSLDQGRARRAFF
TRBJ1-1	.	14	TRBV6-5	TGTGCCAGCAGCTCTAATACAGGGAACACTGAAGCTTTCTTT	CASSSNTGNTEAFF
TRBJ2-3	TRBD2	19	TRBV9	TGTGCCAGCAGCGCCTGGACTAGCGGGGCGGGGGCTAGCACAGATACGCAGTATTTT	CASSAWTSGAGASTDTQYF
TRBJ1-2	.	12	TRBV6-5	TGTGCCAGCAGCCACGGACAGATTGGCTACACCTTC	CASSHGQIGYTF